One sample yielded the 20 T cell receptor beta chains listed below, sequenced in a study of T-cell memory formation after mild COVID-19. TCRdb redid the calling of the 5' RACE reads with MiXCR, one entry per CDR3 protein. Of about 500,000 distinct CDR3 sequences in the sample, roughly 22% were seen once. The sequencing input was PBMCs or a T cell subset sorted from them (not recorded which). The receptors derive from an adult woman who had mild COVID-19 (a few samples of this study predate the infection). Cell type and time point are not known.

This clonotype was detected only a few times. The rearrangement links TRBV6-2 or TRBV6-3 to TRBJ2-7; 8 bases fit TRBD2. J gave up 3 bases and V 3 bases, and 1 base lay outside the gene matches. CDR3 length equals 13 residues. Germline assignment: CDR1 MNHEY and CDR2 SVGEGT. CDR3 DNA: TGTGCCAGCAGTTATAGCGGGGTCTACGAGCAGTACTTC. Translated, it gives CASSYSGVYEQYF.

The J gene is TRBJ1-1, the V gene TRBV15; 11 bases align to TRBD1. CDR3 length equals 17 residues. J gave up 2 bases and V 1 base, and 6 bases lay outside the gene matches. The germline V gene has CDR1 LNHNV and CDR2 YYDKDF (reference sequence). CDR3 bases: TGTGCCACCAGCAGAGCGGGACAGGGGGTGTTTAACACTGAAGCTTTCTTT. It codes for CATSRAGQGVFNTEAFF.

This clonotype was recorded a few times. The gene calls are TRBV4-1 and TRBJ2-7, with 8 bases identical to TRBD2. V shed 0 bases, J shed 3 bases, and the junction held 7 bases outside the gene matches. The CDR3 has 16 residues. The germline gives CDR1 MGHRA, CDR2 YSYEKL. The CDR3 region is CASSQEPAGVGYEQYF. Written as DNA, the CDR3 is TGCGCCAGCAGCCAAGAACCAGCGGGGGTTGGCTACGAGCAGTACTTC.

CDR3 in DNA: TGTGCCACCAGTTCCGGGCGGGGGGAGCTGGCCCAGTACTTC. Translated, it gives CATSSGRGELAQYF. The J gene is TRBJ2-5, the V gene TRBV24-1; 8 positions match TRBD2. The germline gives CDR1 KGHDR, CDR2 SFDVKD. CDR3 length equals 14 residues. The J segment lost 9 bases and the V segment lost 6 bases, leaving 11 bases of the junction unmatched.

This chain joins TRBV15 and TRBJ2-1, with TRBD2 as a possible D gene (6 bases). CDR1 is LNHNV, CDR2 YYDKDF, per germline (reference sequence). The CDR3 runs to 17 residues. The V gene lost 4 bases and the J gene lost 3 bases, with 19 bases spanning the gap. This chain's CDR3 is CATSKGDPGLGYNEQFF. The DNA of the CDR3 is TGTGCCACCAGCAAAGGCGATCCGGGACTTGGCTACAATGAGCAGTTCTTC.

This CDR3 reads CASSLQTSGGDTQYF. CDR3 nucleotide sequence: TGTGCCAGCAGCCTCCAGACTAGCGGGGGAGATACGCAGTATTTT. The chain employs TRBV7-2 and TRBJ2-3; 12 positions match TRBD2. This CDR3 spans 15 amino acids. CDR1 and CDR2 (germline): SGHTA, FQGNSA. Unmatched junction bases numbered 5, after V lost 5 bases and J lost 5 bases.

This chain links TRBV20-1 with TRBJ2-7; 9 bases are a match to TRBD1. Germline V lookup: CDR1 DFQATT, CDR2 SNEGSKA (reference sequence). The CDR3 consists of 15 residues. The trim removed 6 bases at V and 3 bases at J, leaving 12 bases unmatched. The CDR3 region has the DNA TGCAGTGCACCAGCTCCGGGACAGGGTGGCTACGAGCAGTACTTC. This encodes CSAPAPGQGGYEQYF.

The V and J genes are TRBV27 and TRBJ1-5; perhaps TRBD1 as D (5 bases). The CDR3 consists of 12 residues. The V gene's germline CDR1 is MNHEY and CDR2 SMNVEV (reference sequence). V was pared by 8 bases and J by 5 bases, with 10 bases between. The CDR3 here is CASGGPDQPQHF. CDR3 nucleotide sequence: TGTGCCAGCGGGGGACCAGATCAGCCCCAGCATTTT.

The chain uses TRBV6-5 and TRBJ1-1, with 9 bases fitting TRBD1. The CDR3 runs 14 residues. Per germline, CDR1 MNHEY and CDR2 SVGAGI. The ends lost 5 bases at V and 11 bases at J; junction bases unmatched: 12. CDR3 amino acids: CASSPLGQGVGAFF. The CDR3 coding sequence is TGTGCCAGCAGTCCGTTGGGACAGGGAGTTGGCGCTTTCTTT.

This clonotype was seen only a few times. The rearrangement joins TRBV29-1 to TRBJ2-3; 8 bases agree with TRBD2. This CDR3 has 14 residues. After removal of 5 bases from V and 5 bases from J, the junction contained 9 bases not matched to a gene. CDR1 SQVTM and CDR2 ANQGSEA come from the germline V gene. The CDR3 sequence is CSVYNGRAGDTQYF. CDR3 nucleotide sequence: TGCAGCGTTTATAACGGGAGGGCCGGAGATACGCAGTATTTT.

The table lists this clonotype with many counts. The rearrangement links TRBV5-1 to TRBJ2-2; perhaps TRBD2 as D (6 bases). In germline, CDR1 is SGHRS, CDR2 YFSETQ. The CDR3 is made up of 14 amino acids. The V and J ends lost 4 bases and 2 bases respectively, with 9 bases between them. In DNA, the CDR3 is TGCGCCAGCAGCCCGGGAGCCAACACCGGGGAGCTGTTTTTT. Amino acid sequence: CASSPGANTGELFF.

This clonotype showed up just a few times. The chain combines TRBV24-1 with TRBJ2-5, with D possibly being TRBD1 (6 bases). The germline V gene encodes CDR1 KGHDR and CDR2 SFDVKD. V was trimmed by 1 base and J by 3 bases, leaving 20 bases between them. This CDR3 is built from 18 residues. CDR3 amino acids: CATSDFSGASRGKETQYF. Here the CDR3 DNA reads TGTGCCACCAGTGATTTTAGTGGGGCCTCTAGGGGGAAAGAGACCCAGTACTTC.

This clonotype has a count of ten or more. The V gene is TRBV29-1, the J gene TRBJ2-5; D is undetermined. The germline V gene has CDR1 SQVTM and CDR2 ANQGSEA. V was shortened by 1 base and J by 2 bases, with 5 bases between the two germline ends. The CDR3 covers 12 residues. This CDR3 reads CSVEGLQETQYF. CDR3 DNA: TGCAGCGTTGAAGGCCTACAAGAGACCCAGTACTTC.

This clonotype was recorded a few times. This rearrangement joins TRBV19 to TRBJ2-6; 7 bases map to TRBD1. Looked up from germline, CDR1 is LNHDA and CDR2 is SQIVND (reference sequence). With 5 bases clipped from V and 2 bases from J, the junction kept 3 bases outside the gene matches. The CDR3 extends over 15 amino acids. The CDR3 spells CASSVDRAGANVLTF. CDR3 DNA: TGTGCCAGTAGTGTCGACAGGGCTGGGGCCAACGTCCTGACTTTC.

The chain joins TRBV2 to TRBJ2-7; a possible D gene is TRBD1 (6 bases). CDR3 size: 14 residues. Looked up from germline, CDR1 is SNHLY and CDR2 is FYNNEI. V lost 7 bases and J lost 5, with 18 bases in between. CDR3 coding DNA: TGTGCCAGCACCAAAGGGGACAATCCGGACGAGCAGTACTTC. It translates to CASTKGDNPDEQYF.

The chain employs TRBV3-1 and TRBJ2-1, with TRBD2 matching 8 bases. The CDR3 extends over 12 amino acids. Per germline, CDR1 LGHDT and CDR2 YNNKEL (reference sequence). Trimming took 7 bases from V and 13 from J; bases not matched to a gene: 9. The CDR3 nucleotides read TGTGCCAGCATTGGACGGGGGGGCCTTCAGTTCTTC. Translated, it gives CASIGRGGLQFF.

This clonotype was observed a few times. The V gene is TRBV7-2, the J gene TRBJ2-2, with D possibly being TRBD2 (6 bases). The germline V gene encodes CDR1 SGHTA and CDR2 FQGNSA. The CDR3 is 15 amino acids. The V and J ends lost 1 base and 6 bases respectively, with 12 bases between them. In DNA, the CDR3 is TGTGCCAGCAGCTTAGGGGCTCGGGGGTCCGGGGAGCTGTTTTTT. Its translation: CASSLGARGSGELFF.

This clonotype showed up just a few times. The CDR3 loop reads CASSDWAGERYEQYF. The CDR3 DNA follows: TGTGCCAGCAGTGACTGGGCAGGGGAAAGGTACGAGCAGTACTTC. V usage is TRBV6-1 and J usage is TRBJ2-7; possible D gene TRBD1, 6 bases. Germline V gene sequence: CDR1 MNHNS, CDR2 SASEGT. This CDR3 contains 15 residues. V shed 3 bases and J shed 4 bases, with 16 bases lying between them.

This clonotype was picked up a small number of times. For the CDR3, the DNA is TGTGCCAGCACCCACGGGACTAGCGGGAGGGTAGATACGCAGTATTTT. Its protein is CASTHGTSGRVDTQYF. The chain employs TRBV12-3 or TRBV12-4 and TRBJ2-3, with TRBD2 matching 16 bases. The CDR3 length is 16 residues. V lost 7 bases and J lost 5; bases outside the gene matches: 6.

This clonotype was counted only a few times. CDR3 region: CASSQRRTGQGNTGELFF. As DNA, the CDR3 is TGTGCCAGCAGCCAAAGGCGAACGGGACAGGGAAACACCGGGGAGCTGTTTTTT. This rearrangement joins TRBV7-6 to TRBJ2-2; 9 nucleotides match TRBD1. This CDR3 has 18 residues. The V gene's germline CDR1 is SGHVS and CDR2 FNYEAQ. J lost 2 bases, V lost 5 bases, and 12 bases had no gene match.